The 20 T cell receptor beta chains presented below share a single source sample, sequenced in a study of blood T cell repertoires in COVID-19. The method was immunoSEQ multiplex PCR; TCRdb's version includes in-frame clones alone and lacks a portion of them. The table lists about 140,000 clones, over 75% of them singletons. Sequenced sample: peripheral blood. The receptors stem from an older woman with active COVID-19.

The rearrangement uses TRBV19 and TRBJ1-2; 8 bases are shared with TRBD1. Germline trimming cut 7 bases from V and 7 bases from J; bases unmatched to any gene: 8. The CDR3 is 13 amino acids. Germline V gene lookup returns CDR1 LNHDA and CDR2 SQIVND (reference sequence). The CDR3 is CASIAGGWSGYTF. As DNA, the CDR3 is TGTGCCAGTATCGCAGGGGGCTGGAGTGGCTACACCTTC. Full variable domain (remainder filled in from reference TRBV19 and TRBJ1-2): DGGITQSPKYLFRKEGQNVTLSCEQNLNHDAMYWYRQDPGQGLRLIYYSQIVNDFQKGDIAEGYSVSREKKESFPLTVTSAQKNPTAFYLCASIAGGWSGYTFGSGTRLTVV.

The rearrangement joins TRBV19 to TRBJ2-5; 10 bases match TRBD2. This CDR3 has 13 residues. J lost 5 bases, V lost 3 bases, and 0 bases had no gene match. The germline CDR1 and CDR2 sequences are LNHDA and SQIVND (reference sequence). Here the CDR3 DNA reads TGTGCCAGTAGTATGGGACTAGCGGAGACCCAGTACTTC. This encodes CASSMGLAETQYF.

The CDR3 DNA reads TGTGCCAGCAGTCCACAACGCGGGACTAGCGGGACTACCAATGAGCAGTTCTTC. Its protein is CASSPQRGTSGTTNEQFF. V gene TRBV27 combines with J gene TRBJ2-1, with TRBD2 identical over 13 bases. The CDR3 spans 18 residues. Germline V CDR1 and CDR2: MNHEY, SMNVEV (reference sequence). The V segment lost 5 bases and the J segment 6 bases; nucleotides outside the gene matches: 13.

CDR3 DNA sequence: TGTGCCAGCGGGAGCTCCTACGAGCAGTACTTC. Translating it yields CASGSSYEQYF. The chain uses TRBV7-9 and TRBJ2-7; tentatively, D is TRBD2 (5 bases). V lost 8 bases to trimming and J lost 0 bases, with 5 bases between them. Germline V CDR1 and CDR2: SEHNR, FQNEAQ (reference sequence). The CDR3 spans 11 residues.

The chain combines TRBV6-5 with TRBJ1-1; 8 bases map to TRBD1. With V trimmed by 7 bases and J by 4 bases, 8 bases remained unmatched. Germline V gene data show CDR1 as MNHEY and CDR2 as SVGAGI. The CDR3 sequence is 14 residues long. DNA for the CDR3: TGTGCCAGCATCGACAGGGGATTCACCACTGAAGCTTTCTTT. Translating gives CASIDRGFTTEAFF.

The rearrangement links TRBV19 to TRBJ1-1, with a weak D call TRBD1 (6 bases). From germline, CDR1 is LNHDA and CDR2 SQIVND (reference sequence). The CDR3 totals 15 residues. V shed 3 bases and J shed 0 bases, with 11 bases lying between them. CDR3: CASSIDRGMNTEAFF. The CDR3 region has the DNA TGTGCCAGTAGTATTGATAGGGGGATGAACACTGAAGCTTTCTTT.

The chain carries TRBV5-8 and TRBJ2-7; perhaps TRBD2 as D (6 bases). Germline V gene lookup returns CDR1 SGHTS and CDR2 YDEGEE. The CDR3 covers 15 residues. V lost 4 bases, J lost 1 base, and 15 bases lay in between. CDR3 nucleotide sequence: TGTGCCAGCAGCCCGGCCGGGAGTAGGTCCTACGAGCAGTACTTC. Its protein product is CASSPAGSRSYEQYF.

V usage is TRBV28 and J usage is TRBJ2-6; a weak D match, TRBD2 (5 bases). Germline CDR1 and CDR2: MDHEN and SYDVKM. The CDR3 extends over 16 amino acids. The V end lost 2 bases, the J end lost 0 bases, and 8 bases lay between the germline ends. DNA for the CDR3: TGTGCCAGCAGTTTAGGGGAGAGCTCTGGGGCCAACGTCCTGACTTTC. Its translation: CASSLGESSGANVLTF.

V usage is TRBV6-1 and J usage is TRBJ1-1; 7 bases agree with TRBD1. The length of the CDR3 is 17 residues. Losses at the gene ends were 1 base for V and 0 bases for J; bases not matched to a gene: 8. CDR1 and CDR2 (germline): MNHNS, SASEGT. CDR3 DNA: TGTGCCAGCAGTGAAGAACTATTGACAGGGATGAACACTGAAGCTTTCTTT. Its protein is CASSEELLTGMNTEAFF.

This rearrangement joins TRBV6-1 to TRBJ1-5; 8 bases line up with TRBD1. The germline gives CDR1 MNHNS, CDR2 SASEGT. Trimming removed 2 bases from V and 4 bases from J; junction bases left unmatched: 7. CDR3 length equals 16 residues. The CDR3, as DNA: TGTGCCAGCAGTGAAACCCGGACAGGGATTAATCAGCCCCAGCATTTT. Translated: CASSETRTGINQPQHF.

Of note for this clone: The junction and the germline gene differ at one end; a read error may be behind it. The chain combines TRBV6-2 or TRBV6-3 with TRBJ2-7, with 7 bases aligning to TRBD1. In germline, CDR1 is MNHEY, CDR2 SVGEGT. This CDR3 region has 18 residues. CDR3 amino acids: CASSHSGDRALPAYEQYF. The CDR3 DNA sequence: TGTGCCAGCAGTCACTCCGGAGACAGGGCGCTCCCCGCCTACGAGCAGTACTTC.

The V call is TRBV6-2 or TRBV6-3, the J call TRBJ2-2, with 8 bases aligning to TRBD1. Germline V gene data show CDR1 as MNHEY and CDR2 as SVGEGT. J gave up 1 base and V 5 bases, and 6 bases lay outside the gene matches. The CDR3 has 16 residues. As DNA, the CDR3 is TGTGCCAGCAGTAGCACCGGGACAGGGAACACCGGGGAGCTGTTTTTT. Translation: CASSSTGTGNTGELFF.

CDR3 sequence reads: CASSQGGVFGNTIYF. The DNA of the CDR3 is TGTGCCAGCAGCCAAGGGGGAGTTTTCGGAAACACCATATATTTT. This rearrangement joins TRBV3-1 (or the pseudogene TRBV3-2) to TRBJ1-3; D remains unclear. Germline lookup yields CDR1 LGHDT and CDR2 YNNKEL (reference sequence). V lost 1 base, J lost 4 bases, and 11 bases lay in between. The CDR3 contains 15 residues.

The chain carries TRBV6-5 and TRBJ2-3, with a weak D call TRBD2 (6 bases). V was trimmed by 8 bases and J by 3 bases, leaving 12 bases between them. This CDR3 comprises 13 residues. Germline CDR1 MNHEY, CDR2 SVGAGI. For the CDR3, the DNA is TGTGCCAGCGGAGGGCAGGGTACAGATACGCAGTATTTT. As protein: CASGGQGTDTQYF.

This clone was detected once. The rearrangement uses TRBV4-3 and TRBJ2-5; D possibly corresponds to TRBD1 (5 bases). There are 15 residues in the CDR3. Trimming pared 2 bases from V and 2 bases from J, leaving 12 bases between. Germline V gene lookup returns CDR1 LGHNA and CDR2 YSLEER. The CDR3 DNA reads TGCGCCAGCAGCCAATTGGGGCAGGGTCAAGAGACCCAGTACTTC. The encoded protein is CASSQLGQGQETQYF.

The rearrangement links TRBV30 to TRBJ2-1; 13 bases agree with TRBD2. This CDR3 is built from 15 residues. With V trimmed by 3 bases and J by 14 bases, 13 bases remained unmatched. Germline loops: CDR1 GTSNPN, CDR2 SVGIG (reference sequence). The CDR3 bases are TGTGCCTGGAGCGTCGGGACTAGCGGGACTCCCCCGGAGTTCTTC. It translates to CAWSVGTSGTPPEFF.

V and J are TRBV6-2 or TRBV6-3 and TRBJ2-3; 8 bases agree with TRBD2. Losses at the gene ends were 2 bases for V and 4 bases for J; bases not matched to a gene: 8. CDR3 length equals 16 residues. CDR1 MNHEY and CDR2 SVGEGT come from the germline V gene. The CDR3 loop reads CASSYGSGSAADTQYF. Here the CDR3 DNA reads TGTGCCAGCAGTTACGGGAGCGGGAGTGCGGCAGATACGCAGTATTTT.

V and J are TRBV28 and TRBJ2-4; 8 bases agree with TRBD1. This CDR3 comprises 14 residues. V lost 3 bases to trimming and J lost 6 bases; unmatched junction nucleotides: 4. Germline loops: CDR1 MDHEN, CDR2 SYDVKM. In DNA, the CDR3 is TGTGCCAGCAGTTTCCTACAGGGGGGAAACATTCAGTACTTC. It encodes CASSFLQGGNIQYF.

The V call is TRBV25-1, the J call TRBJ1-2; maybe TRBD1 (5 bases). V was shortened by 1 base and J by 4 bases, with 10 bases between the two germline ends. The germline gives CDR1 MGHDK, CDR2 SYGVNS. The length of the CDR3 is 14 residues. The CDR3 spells CASSEFDRPYGYTF. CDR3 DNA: TGTGCCAGCAGTGAATTTGACAGACCCTATGGCTACACCTTC.

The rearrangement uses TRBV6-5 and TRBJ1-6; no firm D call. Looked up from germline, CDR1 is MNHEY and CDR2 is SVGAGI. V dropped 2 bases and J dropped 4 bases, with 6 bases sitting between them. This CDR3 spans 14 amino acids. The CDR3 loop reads CASSYRTYNSPLHF. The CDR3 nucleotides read TGTGCCAGCAGTTACCGGACTTATAATTCACCCCTCCACTTT.